The following is a T cell receptor (beta chain) sequence with its context. Its antigen remains unidentified. The sample has other DNA sequences that encode this CDR3 too. The data originate from a study of shared clonotypes between healthy human individuals. Original data processing: Because ImmunoSEQ provided only junction sequences with no quality scores, the filtering differed. The method was immunoSEQ multiplex PCR; TCRdb's version includes in-frame clones alone and lacks a portion of them. V, J and clone size derive from that table, while D and trimming were established from the DNA sequence. This table holds under 1,900,000 clones, 98% found once. Study results and caveats: Among a few donors, 4.5% to 5.5% of naive CD4 clonotypes were found in common. Deeper or shallower sequencing was expected to change how clonotypes are shared among donors. Clonotypes shared by all four sorted-subset donors had higher generation probabilities than non-shared clonotypes.

The sequence derives from a man aged 25-40 years in good health. Specimen: naive CD4+ T cells sorted from blood. As to subset: CD45RA+ positively selected.

CDR3 bases: TGTGCCAGCAGCGTAGTGACTAGCGGATACAATGAGCAGTTCTTC. Encoded protein: CASSVVTSGYNEQFF. This rearrangement joins TRBV9 to TRBJ2-1; TRBD2 agrees at 9 bases. V was clipped by 0 bases and J by 4 bases; unmatched bases: 2. Germline V gene lookup returns CDR1 SGDLS and CDR2 YYNGEE. This CDR3 contains 15 residues.